The source of this T cell receptor (beta chain) is a study of response to subunit inactivated influenza vaccine. On this clonotype itself: Its specificity is unknown.

The germline V gene has CDR1 SGHRS and CDR2 YFSETQ. CDR3 size: 13 residues. V was pared by 4 bases and J by 8 bases, with 10 bases between. Findings of the study overall: Authors suggested each seasonal flu vaccination may recruit only limited numbers of new T cells.

TCRdb independently ran MiXCR on the RT-PCR reads; one entry per CDR3 protein. The sample has around 480,000 distinct CDR3 sequences, 16% seen once; the top ten hold over 2.5%. The source material was CD4+ T cells sorted from PBMCs, sampled roughly 24 months after vaccination. The TCR comes from a man between 50 and 69 years old who received an inactivated influenza vaccine. The chain joins TRBV5-1 to TRBJ1-6, with unresolved D. The CDR3 spells CASSPEQYSPLHF. The CDR3 region has the DNA TGCGCCAGCAGCCCTGAACAGTATTCACCCCTCCACTTT.